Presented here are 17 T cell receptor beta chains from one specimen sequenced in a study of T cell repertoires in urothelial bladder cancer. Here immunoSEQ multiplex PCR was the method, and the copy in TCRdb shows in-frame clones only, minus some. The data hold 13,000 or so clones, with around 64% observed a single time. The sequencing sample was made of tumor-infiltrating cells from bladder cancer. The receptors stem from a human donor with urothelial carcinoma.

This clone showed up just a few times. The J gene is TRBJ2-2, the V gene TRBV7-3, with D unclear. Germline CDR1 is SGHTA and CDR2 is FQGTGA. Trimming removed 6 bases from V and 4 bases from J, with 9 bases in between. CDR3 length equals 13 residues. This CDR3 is CASSTVGTGELFF. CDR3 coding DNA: TGTGCCAGCAGTACAGTGGGCACCGGGGAGCTGTTTTTT.

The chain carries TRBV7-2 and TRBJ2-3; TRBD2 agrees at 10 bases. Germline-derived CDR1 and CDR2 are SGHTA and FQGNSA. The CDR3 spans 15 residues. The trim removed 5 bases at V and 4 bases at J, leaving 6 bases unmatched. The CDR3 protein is CASSATSGESDTQYF. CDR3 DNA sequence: TGTGCCAGCAGCGCCACTAGCGGGGAGTCAGATACGCAGTATTTT.

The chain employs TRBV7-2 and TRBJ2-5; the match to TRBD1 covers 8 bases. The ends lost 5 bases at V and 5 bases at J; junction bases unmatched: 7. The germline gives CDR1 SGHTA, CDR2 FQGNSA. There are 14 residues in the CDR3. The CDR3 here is CASSPRTGTETQYF. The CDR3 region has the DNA TGTGCCAGCAGCCCTCGGACAGGGACGGAGACCCAGTACTTC. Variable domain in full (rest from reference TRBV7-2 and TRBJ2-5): GAGVSQSPSNKVTEKGKDVELRCDPISGHTALYWYRQSLGQGLEFLIYFQGNSAPDKSGLPSDRFSAERTGGSVSTLTIQRTQQEDSAVYLCASSPRTGTETQYFGPGTRLLVL.

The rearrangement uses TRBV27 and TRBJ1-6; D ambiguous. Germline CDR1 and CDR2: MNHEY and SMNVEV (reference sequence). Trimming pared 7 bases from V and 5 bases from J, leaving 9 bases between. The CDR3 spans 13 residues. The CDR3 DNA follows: TGTGCCAGCAAGGGAAGTGATAATTCACCCCTCCACTTT. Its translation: CASKGSDNSPLHF.

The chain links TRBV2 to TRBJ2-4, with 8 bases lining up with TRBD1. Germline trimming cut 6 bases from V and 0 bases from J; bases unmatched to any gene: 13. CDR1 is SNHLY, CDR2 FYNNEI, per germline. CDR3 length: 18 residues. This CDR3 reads CASSLGQGSTLAKNIQYF. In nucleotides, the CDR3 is TGTGCCAGCAGCTTAGGACAGGGATCCACTTTAGCCAAAAACATTCAGTACTTC.

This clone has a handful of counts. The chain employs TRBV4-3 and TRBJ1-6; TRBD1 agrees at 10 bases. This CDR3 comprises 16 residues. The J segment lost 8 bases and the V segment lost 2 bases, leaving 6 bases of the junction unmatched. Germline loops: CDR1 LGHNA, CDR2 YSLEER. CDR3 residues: CASSQKAGTGDSPLHF. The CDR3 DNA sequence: TGCGCCAGCAGCCAAAAAGCCGGGACAGGGGATTCACCCCTCCACTTT.

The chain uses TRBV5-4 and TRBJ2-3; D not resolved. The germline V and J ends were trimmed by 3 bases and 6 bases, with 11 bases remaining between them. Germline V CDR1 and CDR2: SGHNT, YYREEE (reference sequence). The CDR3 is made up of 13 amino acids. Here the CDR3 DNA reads TGTGCCAGCAGCTCATCGTCTAGGGATACGCAGTATTTT. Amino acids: CASSSSSRDTQYF.

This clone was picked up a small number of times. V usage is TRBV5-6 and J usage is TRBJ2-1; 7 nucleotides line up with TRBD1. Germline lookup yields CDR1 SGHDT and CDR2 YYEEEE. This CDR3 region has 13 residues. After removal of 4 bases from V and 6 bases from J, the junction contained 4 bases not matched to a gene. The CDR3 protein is CASSTGTANEQFF. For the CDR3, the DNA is TGTGCCAGCAGCACCGGGACAGCCAATGAGCAGTTCTTC.

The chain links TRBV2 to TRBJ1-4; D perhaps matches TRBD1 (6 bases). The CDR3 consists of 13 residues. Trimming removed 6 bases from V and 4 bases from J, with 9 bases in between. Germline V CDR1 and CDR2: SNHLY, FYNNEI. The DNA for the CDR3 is TGTGCCAGCAGGACAGGTTATAATGAAAAACTGTTTTTT. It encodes CASRTGYNEKLFF.

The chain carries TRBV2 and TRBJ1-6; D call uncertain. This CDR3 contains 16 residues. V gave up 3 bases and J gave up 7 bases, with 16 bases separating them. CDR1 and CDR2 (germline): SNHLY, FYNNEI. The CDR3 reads CASSERGPNYNSPLHF. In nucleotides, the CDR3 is TGTGCCAGCAGTGAGAGAGGCCCCAACTACAATTCACCCCTCCACTTT.

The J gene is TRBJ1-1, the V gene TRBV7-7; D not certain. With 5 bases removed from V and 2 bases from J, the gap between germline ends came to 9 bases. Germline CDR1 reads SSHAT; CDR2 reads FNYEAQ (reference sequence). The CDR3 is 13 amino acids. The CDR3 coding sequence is TGTGCCAGCAGCCAAATAAAAAACACTGAAGCTTTCTTT. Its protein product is CASSQIKNTEAFF.

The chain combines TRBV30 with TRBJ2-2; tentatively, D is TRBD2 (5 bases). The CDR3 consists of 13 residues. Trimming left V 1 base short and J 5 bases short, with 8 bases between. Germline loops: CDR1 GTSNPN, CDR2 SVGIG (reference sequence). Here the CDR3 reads CAWSARRTGELFF. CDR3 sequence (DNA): TGTGCCTGGAGTGCCCGGAGGACCGGGGAGCTGTTTTTT.

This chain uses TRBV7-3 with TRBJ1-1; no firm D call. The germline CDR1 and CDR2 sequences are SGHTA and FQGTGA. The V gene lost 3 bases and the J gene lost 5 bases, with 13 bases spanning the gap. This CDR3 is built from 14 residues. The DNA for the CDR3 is TGTGCCAGCAGCTTGGGAGGGAGGGATACTGAAGCTTTCTTT. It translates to CASSLGGRDTEAFF.

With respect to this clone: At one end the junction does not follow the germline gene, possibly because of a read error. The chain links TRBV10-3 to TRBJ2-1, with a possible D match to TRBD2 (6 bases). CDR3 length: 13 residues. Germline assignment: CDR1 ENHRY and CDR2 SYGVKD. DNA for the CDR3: TGTGCCATCAGAGAGTCACTAGCAAATGAGCAGTTCTTC. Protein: CAIRESLANEQFF.

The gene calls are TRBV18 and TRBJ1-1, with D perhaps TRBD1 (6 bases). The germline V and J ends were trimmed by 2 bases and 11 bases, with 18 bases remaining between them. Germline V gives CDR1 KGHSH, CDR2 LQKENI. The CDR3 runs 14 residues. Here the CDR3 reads CASSPNHDRTRAFF. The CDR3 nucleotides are TGTGCCAGCTCACCAAACCACGACAGGACACGGGCTTTCTTT.

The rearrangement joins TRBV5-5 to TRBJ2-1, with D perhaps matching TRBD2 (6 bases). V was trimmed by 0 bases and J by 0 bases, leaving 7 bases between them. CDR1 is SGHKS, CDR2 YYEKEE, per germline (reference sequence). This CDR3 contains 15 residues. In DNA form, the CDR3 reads TGTGCCAGCAGCTTGGTGGGGGGCTCCTACAATGAGCAGTTCTTC. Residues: CASSLVGGSYNEQFF.

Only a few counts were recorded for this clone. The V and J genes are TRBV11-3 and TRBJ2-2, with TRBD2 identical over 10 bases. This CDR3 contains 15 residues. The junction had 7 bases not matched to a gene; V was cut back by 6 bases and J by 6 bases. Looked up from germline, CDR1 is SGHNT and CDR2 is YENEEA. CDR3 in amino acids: CASSRGGLAPGELFF. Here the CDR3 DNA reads TGTGCCAGCAGTAGGGGGGGACTAGCGCCCGGGGAGCTGTTTTTT.